This is a list of T cell receptor beta chains from one sample in a study of blood T cell repertoires in COVID-19. Produced via immunoSEQ multiplex PCR; TCRdb's table is partial and in-frame only. Of 250,000 to 300,000 clones in the sample, approximately 84% were seen once. Sequenced input: PBMCs or T cells enriched from blood (not recorded which). These receptors were obtained from a man aged 18 to 29 who had recovered from COVID-19. Both conserved end residues are part of each CDR3. The D gene is left open where the match is weak. Not every row has a clone size; where given, it reads once, few, many or a size class.

clone size	V gene	D gene	J gene	CDR3 protein	CDR3 DNA
NA	TRBV7-9	NA	TRBJ1-5	CASSWGGQTNQPQHF	TGTGCCAGCAGCTGGGGTGGACAGACCAATCAGCCCCAGCATTTT
NA	TRBV7-9	NA	TRBJ1-1	CASTHGGADNTEAFF	TGTGCCAGCACCCATGGAGGGGCCGACAACACTGAAGCTTTCTTT
NA	TRBV29-1	TRBD2	TRBJ2-3	CSVVTSGDTQYF	TGCAGCGTCGTAACTAGCGGTGATACGCAGTATTTT
once	TRBV18	TRBD2	TRBJ2-1	CASSPPTTSGRANEQFF	TGTGCCAGCTCACCACCGACCACTAGCGGGAGGGCAAATGAGCAGTTCTTC
NA	TRBV5-5	NA	TRBJ2-3	CASSLPAGNTDTQYF	TGTGCCAGCAGCTTGCCGGCAGGAAATACAGATACGCAGTATTTT
NA	TRBV10-3	NA	TRBJ1-2	CAISDSTADYGYTF	TGTGCCATCAGTGACTCGACCGCGGACTATGGCTACACCTTC
NA	TRBV7-9	NA	TRBJ1-4	CASSSLGGTGRLKLFF	TGTGCCAGCAGCTCCCTAGGCGGAACTGGCAGACTAAAACTGTTTTTT
NA	TRBV6-5	TRBD2	TRBJ2-7	CASSYTSGLSYEQYF	TGTGCCAGCAGTTACACTAGCGGTCTCTCCTACGAGCAGTACTTC
NA	TRBV11-2	TRBD1	TRBJ1-3	CASSLVLAPGGTGNTIYF	TGTGCCAGCAGCTTAGTCCTCGCGCCAGGGGGCACGGGAAACACCATATATTTT
NA	TRBV5-5	NA	TRBJ1-5	CASRQSYSNQPQHF	TGTGCCAGCCGCCAGTCATATAGCAATCAGCCCCAGCATTTT